Following are 3 T cell receptor beta chains from one sample sequenced in a study of T cells expressing NK-cell markers. TCRdb re-called the 5' RACE reads; one entry per CDR3 protein, DNA not given. This sample's clone table lists 550,000 to 600,000 distinct CDR3 sequences. Sequenced material: blood T cells: a sorted CD56 or NKG2C T cell subset, CD4+ or CD8+ T cells, or bulk PBMC T cells (not recorded which). The receptors were gathered from a man between 18 and 35 years old in good health.

The V and J genes are TRBV28 and TRBJ2-6; the D gene TCRdb calls, TRBD1, cannot be checked with no DNA. This CDR3 contains 18 residues. CDR1 is MDHEN and CDR2 is SYDVKM in the germline V gene. The CDR3 here is CASQRPGQGGSGANVLTF.

The rearrangement uses TRBV4-1 and TRBJ2-2; TCRdb picks TRBD2, but there is no DNA to check that call. The length of the CDR3 is 17 residues. The germline V gene encodes CDR1 MGHRA and CDR2 YSYEKL. The CDR3 spells CASSHRGRGKNTGELFF.

This chain links TRBV13 with TRBJ2-7. The CDR3 contains 14 residues. CDR1 is PRHDT and CDR2 is FYEKMQ in the germline V gene (reference sequence). The CDR3 loop is CASSSPGSVYEQYF. The full variable domain, with the rest looked up from reference TRBV13 and TRBJ2-7, is AAGVIQSPRHLIKEKRETATLKCYPIPRHDTVYWYQQGPGQDPQFLISFYEKMQSDKGSIPDRFSAQQFSDYHSELNMSSLELGDSALYFCASSSPGSVYEQYFGPGTRLTVT.